The 16 T cell receptor beta chains in this list originate from one sample, sequenced in a study of blood T cell repertoires in COVID-19. The protocol was immunoSEQ multiplex PCR, while the TCRdb copy is restricted to in-frame clones and leaves out a portion. The sample lists roughly 180,000 clones, 80% to 90% seen once, with roughly 8% in the top ten. Material: peripheral blood. Receptors originate from a man in his fifties or sixties with acute or convalescent COVID-19.

CDR3 amino acids: CATSDSSGQGKGGYTF. The CDR3 DNA is TGTGCCACCAGTGATTCATCGGGACAGGGAAAGGGTGGCTACACCTTC. The rearrangement uses TRBV24-1 and TRBJ1-2, with 9 bases aligning to TRBD1. The trim removed 2 bases at V and 7 bases at J, leaving 10 bases unmatched. The CDR3 covers 16 residues. Germline V CDR1 and CDR2: KGHDR, SFDVKD.

The chain uses TRBV6-5 and TRBJ1-2; the D gene is possibly TRBD1 (6 bases). Germline V gene data show CDR1 as MNHEY and CDR2 as SVGAGI. The CDR3 contains 13 residues. Trimming left V 8 bases short and J 2 bases short, with 12 bases between. The CDR3 coding sequence is TGTGCCAGCGCCTCCCAGGGGAACTATGGCTACACCTTC. Translation gives CASASQGNYGYTF.

V usage is TRBV30 and J usage is TRBJ1-6; 7 positions match TRBD1. CDR3 size: 15 residues. The V gene's germline CDR1 is GTSNPN and CDR2 SVGIG (reference sequence). V trimming: 6 bases; J trimming: 0 bases; junction bases outside the gene matches: 5. CDR3 DNA sequence: TGTGCCTGTAGTACAGGGGACTCCTATAATTCACCCCTCCACTTT. Amino acid sequence: CACSTGDSYNSPLHF.

The rearrangement joins TRBV18 to TRBJ1-6; D remains ambiguous. Germline assignment: CDR1 KGHSH and CDR2 LQKENI. V lost 0 bases and J 7 bases, leaving 16 bases between the germline ends. This CDR3 region has 17 residues. The CDR3 bases are TGTGCCAGCTCACCACCGACCCTCCTAGGAGGGAATTCACCCCTCCACTTT. Its protein is CASSPPTLLGGNSPLHF. The complete variable domain, with remaining parts taken from reference TRBV18 and TRBJ1-6, reads NAGVMQNPRHLVRRRGQEARLRCSPMKGHSHVYWYRQLPEEGLKFMVYLQKENIIDESGMPKERFSAEFPKEGPSILRIQQVVRGDSAAYFCASSPPTLLGGNSPLHFGNGTRLTVT.

The chain employs TRBV5-4 and TRBJ2-2; 8 nucleotides align to TRBD1. The CDR3 runs to 16 residues. Germline loops: CDR1 SGHNT, CDR2 YYREEE (reference sequence). V shed 0 bases, J shed 2 bases, and the junction held 3 bases outside the gene matches. The CDR3 DNA reads as TGTGCCAGCAGCTTGGGTGGACAGGGAAACACCGGGGAGCTGTTTTTT. Translating gives CASSLGGQGNTGELFF.

This clone was picked up one time. The CDR3 reads CASSLQSFDEQFF. The CDR3 coding sequence is TGTGCCAGCAGCCTCCAAAGCTTTGATGAGCAGTTCTTC. The rearrangement links TRBV5-4 to TRBJ2-1; D not resolved. V lost 4 bases and J 8 bases, leaving 13 bases between the germline ends. Germline V gene lookup returns CDR1 SGHNT and CDR2 YYREEE (reference sequence). The CDR3 has 13 amino acids.

The gene calls are TRBV5-1 and TRBJ2-3, with TRBD1 as a possible D gene (6 bases). Germline V gene data show CDR1 as SGHRS and CDR2 as YFSETQ. This CDR3 has 15 amino acids. Trimming took 2 bases from V and 0 from J, leaving 10 bases between them. CDR3 sequence (DNA): TGCGCCAGCAGCTTTCAGGGGCACAGCACAGATACGCAGTATTTT. Protein sequence: CASSFQGHSTDTQYF.

The V gene is TRBV4-2, the J gene TRBJ1-2, with TRBD1 matching 8 bases. The CDR3 has 15 amino acids. V gave up 0 bases and J gave up 4 bases; unmatched junction bases: 4. Germline loops: CDR1 LGHNA, CDR2 YNFKEQ. DNA for the CDR3: TGTGCCAGCAGCCAAGATTCGGGACAGGCCTATGGCTACACCTTC. Translation: CASSQDSGQAYGYTF.

The genes are TRBV19 and TRBJ2-3; tentative D call: TRBD2 (6 bases). Trimming stripped 4 bases from V and 4 bases from J, with 24 bases between. Per germline, CDR1 LNHDA and CDR2 SQIVND (reference sequence). CDR3 length equals 18 residues. CDR3 amino acids: CASSSILGSSDSPDTQYF. The CDR3 DNA sequence: TGTGCCAGTAGTAGTATCTTGGGGTCTAGCGATTCCCCAGATACGCAGTATTTT.

The chain carries TRBV5-1 and TRBJ1-1; the D gene is possibly TRBD1 (6 bases). V lost 0 bases to trimming and J lost 4 bases, with 13 bases between them. Germline V gene sequence: CDR1 SGHRS, CDR2 YFSETQ. The CDR3 covers 15 residues. The CDR3 coding sequence is TGCGCCAGCAGCTTGGGGGCGACAGGCGGCACTGAAGCTTTCTTT. Protein product: CASSLGATGGTEAFF.

This clone was recorded only once. J is TRBJ1-1 and V is TRBV29-1, with 7 bases aligning to TRBD1. The trim removed 6 bases at V and 1 base at J, leaving 11 bases unmatched. CDR1 is SQVTM, CDR2 ANQGSEA, per germline. The CDR3 consists of 15 residues. The CDR3 nucleotides read TGCAGCGTCCACGGACAGGCGGTGACGAACACTGAAGCTTTCTTT. As protein: CSVHGQAVTNTEAFF.

This clone has just one count. This chain links TRBV15 with TRBJ2-1; D perhaps matches TRBD2 (6 bases). The CDR3 consists of 15 residues. Germline V CDR1 and CDR2: LNHNV, YYDKDF (reference sequence). Trimming removed 1 base at V and 4 bases at J, with 11 bases between. The CDR3 sequence: CATSRGASVYNEQFF. The CDR3 nucleotides are TGTGCCACCAGCAGAGGGGCTAGCGTTTACAATGAGCAGTTCTTC.

This clone was detected a few times. V is TRBV21-1 and J is TRBJ2-7; the DNA was not used to check the table's D call, TRBD2. TRBV21-1 is a pseudogene. The CDR3 length is 15 residues. This chain's CDR3 is CASSKSGRGRDEQYF. In nucleotides, the CDR3 is TGTGCCAGCAGCAAATCCGGCCGAGGGCGGGACGAGCAGTACTTC.

The CDR3 reads CASSLQGYQETQYF. The CDR3 DNA reads as TGTGCCAGCAGCTTACAGGGGTACCAAGAGACCCAGTACTTC. V usage is TRBV7-9 and J usage is TRBJ2-5, with a tentative D call TRBD1 (6 bases). V was trimmed by 2 bases and J by 0 bases, leaving 7 bases between them. Germline V gene data show CDR1 as SEHNR and CDR2 as FQNEAQ (reference sequence). The CDR3 covers 14 residues.

The gene calls are TRBV18 and TRBJ1-1, with 7 bases lining up with TRBD1. Unmatched junction bases numbered 8, after V lost 6 bases and J lost 4 bases. The CDR3 extends over 14 amino acids. From germline, CDR1 is KGHSH and CDR2 LQKENI. Here the CDR3 reads CASSLRDSSTEAFF. The CDR3 DNA is TGTGCCAGCTCCCTCCGGGACAGTAGCACTGAAGCTTTCTTT.

This clone was picked up many times. CDR3 region: CASSVSGTSGSDEQFF. The CDR3 DNA sequence: TGTGCCAGCAGTGTCTCCGGGACTAGCGGGAGTGATGAGCAGTTCTTC. The J gene is TRBJ2-1, the V gene TRBV6-1; TRBD2 aligns across 14 bases. The CDR3 loop spans 16 amino acids. Germline assignment: CDR1 MNHNS and CDR2 SASEGT. V lost 4 bases to trimming and J lost 8 bases; unmatched junction nucleotides: 7.